The rows below give T cell receptor beta chains drawn from one sample of a study of human T cells and chemical hapten exposure. One entry per CDR3 protein results from TCRdb running MiXCR on the RACE reads. The top ten clones hold 2.2% of a sample with 100,000 or so distinct CDR3 sequences, about 10% of them seen once. This specimen consisted of whole blood, obtained in connection with sensitization to the hapten diphenylcyclopropenone (DPC). These receptors came from a man between 40 and 49 years old with alopecia areata. Some clones in this sample may be carry-over from other donors' samples. Both conserved end residues are part of each CDR3. The D gene is left open where the match is weak. Size is stated for part of the rows, as once, few or many counts, or as a class when the clone is expanded.

D: TRBD1; V: TRBV12-3/TRBV12-4; size: -; J: TRBJ1-5; CDR3: CASSLATGNQPQHF; DNA: TGTGCCAGCAGTTTAGCGACAGGGAATCAGCCCCAGCATTTT
D: -; V: TRBV7-9; size: many; J: TRBJ1-4; CDR3: CASSSQTGIEKLFF; DNA: TGTGCCAGCAGCTCCCAGACAGGAATTGAAAAACTGTTTTTT
D: -; V: TRBV7-2; size: few; J: TRBJ1-3; CDR3: CASSTGSGNTIYF; DNA: TGTGCCAGCAGCACAGGTTCTGGAAACACCATATATTTT
D: -; V: TRBV7-8; size: many; J: TRBJ1-6; CDR3: CASSFQGSSYNSPLHF; DNA: TGTGCCAGCAGCTTCCAGGGGAGCTCCTATAATTCACCCCTCCACTTT
D: TRBD2; V: TRBV19; size: -; J: TRBJ2-1; CDR3: CASSIATLAGGPDRFF; DNA: TGTGCCAGTAGTATAGCCACACTAGCGGGAGGACCAGACAGGTTCTTC
D: TRBD2; V: TRBV13; size: few; J: TRBJ2-1; CDR3: CASSLPGTIKQFF; DNA: TGTGCCAGCAGTCTCCCCGGGACTATCAAGCAGTTCTTC
D: TRBD2; V: TRBV6-2/TRBV6-3; size: -; J: TRBJ2-1; CDR3: CASKLAGANNEQFF; DNA: TGTGCCAGCAAGTTGGCGGGAGCCAACAATGAGCAGTTCTTC
D: TRBD1; V: TRBV18; size: many; J: TRBJ1-5; CDR3: CASSPNGQGTHQPQHF; DNA: TGTGCCAGCTCACCAAATGGACAGGGTACTCATCAGCCCCAGCATTTT
D: -; V: TRBV6-2/TRBV6-3; size: -; J: TRBJ2-4; CDR3: CASDEGSAKNIQYF; DNA: TGTGCCAGTGATGAGGGGTCGGCCAAAAACATTCAGTACTTC
D: -; V: TRBV6-6; size: few; J: TRBJ2-3; CDR3: CASSYRYTDTQYF; DNA: TGTGCCAGCAGTTACAGGTACACAGATACGCAGTATTTT
D: -; V: TRBV6-1; size: few; J: TRBJ2-2; CDR3: CASRPQLNTGELFF; DNA: TGTGCCAGCAGACCCCAGTTGAACACCGGGGAGCTGTTTTTT
D: TRBD1; V: TRBV5-8; size: many; J: TRBJ1-5; CDR3: CASSTGQGRGQPQHF; DNA: TGTGCCAGCAGTACGGGACAGGGTCGCGGGCAGCCCCAGCATTTT
D: -; V: TRBV6-2/TRBV6-3; size: few; J: TRBJ1-6; CDR3: CASSWDYSPLHF; DNA: TGTGCCAGCAGTTGGGATTATTCACCCCTCCACTTT